A single sample is the source of the 22 T cell receptor beta chains below, sequenced in a study of blood T cell repertoires in COVID-19. The table came from immunoSEQ multiplex PCR; TCRdb's copy has only in-frame clones and leaves some out. The sample carries some 160,000 clones, about 83% recorded once. The sample comprised peripheral blood. The receptors come from a woman older than 75 with COVID-19, enrolled during active disease.

V and J are TRBV27 and TRBJ1-2, with 9 bases matching TRBD1. Germline loops: CDR1 MNHEY, CDR2 SMNVEV (reference sequence). This CDR3 has 16 residues. With 6 bases clipped from V and 7 bases from J, the junction kept 15 bases outside the gene matches. For the CDR3, the DNA is TGTGCCAGCAGACCCGGGACAGGGAAGGTGGAGAGTGGCTACACCTTC. Its protein is CASRPGTGKVESGYTF.

The rearrangement links TRBV19 to TRBJ2-1, with TRBD2 matching over 10 bases. Germline-derived CDR1 and CDR2 are LNHDA and SQIVND (reference sequence). The V and J ends lost 4 bases and 0 bases, in that order; junction bases with no gene match: 3. The CDR3 length is 16 residues. CDR3 DNA sequence: TGTGCCAGTAGTAGGCGGACTAGCGGCTCCTACAATGAGCAGTTCTTC. Translating it yields CASSRRTSGSYNEQFF.

This chain connects TRBV19 to TRBJ1-5, with D unresolved. CDR3 length: 16 residues. Trimming removed 1 base from V and 6 bases from J, with 16 bases in between. CDR1 LNHDA and CDR2 SQIVND come from the germline V gene (reference sequence). The CDR3 nucleotides read TGTGCCAGTAGTATAGGACCCCTAGGAGGTACTCAGCCCCAGCATTTT. The encoded protein is CASSIGPLGGTQPQHF.

CDR3 nucleotides: TGCGCCAGCAGCGAATTAGCGGGAGGGCAAGATACGCAGTATTTT. Its translation: CASSELAGGQDTQYF. The rearrangement uses TRBV5-1 and TRBJ2-3, with 11 bases identical to TRBD2. V dropped 4 bases and J dropped 5; count of bases not matched to a gene: 6. The CDR3 extends over 15 amino acids. Germline CDR1 SGHRS, CDR2 YFSETQ.

The chain recombines TRBV5-6 with TRBJ1-6, with TRBD1 identical over 7 bases. The CDR3 runs 16 residues. Looked up from germline, CDR1 is SGHDT and CDR2 is YYEEEE. V shed 1 base and J 12 bases; nucleotides not matched to a gene: 13. CDR3 region: CASSLNGGQRYGPLHF. The DNA of the CDR3 is TGTGCCAGCAGCTTGAACGGGGGACAGCGATATGGACCCCTCCACTTT.

The V call is TRBV19, the J call TRBJ1-1, with 9 bases fitting TRBD1. The CDR3 loop spans 15 amino acids. V lost 5 bases to trimming and J lost 4 bases; unmatched junction nucleotides: 8. Germline V CDR1 and CDR2: LNHDA, SQIVND (reference sequence). CDR3 nucleotide sequence: TGTGCCAGTAGTGTTGGGACAGGGTGGGTCACTGAAGCTTTCTTT. It encodes CASSVGTGWVTEAFF. The full variable domain, rest sourced from reference TRBV19 and TRBJ1-1, is DGGITQSPKYLFRKEGQNVTLSCEQNLNHDAMYWYRQDPGQGLRLIYYSQIVNDFQKGDIAEGYSVSREKKESFPLTVTSAQKNPTAFYLCASSVGTGWVTEAFFGQGTRLTVV.

The chain is built from TRBV19 and TRBJ2-6, with TRBD2 as a possible D gene (5 bases). This CDR3 spans 17 amino acids. V lost 11 bases, J lost 0 bases, and 20 bases lay in between. Germline V gene data show CDR1 as LNHDA and CDR2 as SQIVND (reference sequence). The CDR3 DNA sequence: TGTGCCCGGGGAGTGGGCCCGAGAGTCTCTGGGGCCAACGTCCTGACTTTC. Its translation: CARGVGPRVSGANVLTF.

CDR3 amino acids: CASTGLNNEKLFF. Here the CDR3 DNA reads TGTGCCAGTACAGGCTTGAATAATGAAAAACTGTTTTTT. The chain links TRBV19 to TRBJ1-4; D gene unclear. The CDR3 is 13 residues long. V was clipped by 7 bases and J by 4 bases, with 10 bases between them. CDR1 LNHDA and CDR2 SQIVND come from the germline V gene (reference sequence).

V and J are TRBV11-3 and TRBJ2-7, with TRBD2 matching over 9 bases. The CDR3 is 14 residues long. Germline V gene data show CDR1 as SGHNT and CDR2 as YENEEA. V lost 8 bases to trimming and J lost 5 bases; unmatched junction nucleotides: 10. The CDR3: CASWPGTSTHEQYF. DNA for the CDR3: TGTGCCAGCTGGCCAGGGACTAGCACCCACGAGCAGTACTTC.

The rearrangement uses TRBV5-4 and TRBJ1-2; unclear D gene. Germline V gene lookup returns CDR1 SGHNT and CDR2 YYREEE (reference sequence). This CDR3 is built from 13 residues. Trimming left V 10 bases short and J 8 bases short, with 21 bases between. CDR3 in amino acids: CASSLPWELGYTF. As DNA, the CDR3 is TGTGCCTCTTCTCTGCCGTGGGAGTTAGGCTACACCTTC.

This clone came up a few times. This sequence joins TRBV28 and TRBJ1-2; D is unclear. The CDR3 spans 14 residues. Germline assignment: CDR1 MDHEN and CDR2 SYDVKM. Trimming left V 5 bases short and J 0 bases short, with 10 bases between. CDR3 nucleotides: TGTGCCAGCAGTCTCCTGGACTCTAACTATGGCTACACCTTC. Protein sequence: CASSLLDSNYGYTF.

V is TRBV7-9 and J is TRBJ2-7; possibly TRBD1 for D (6 bases). CDR1 is SEHNR and CDR2 is FQNEAQ in the germline V gene (reference sequence). The CDR3 has 13 amino acids. Trimming left V 5 bases short and J 3 bases short, with 11 bases between. Here the CDR3 DNA reads TGTGCCAGCAGCCTGACAGGAGACTACGAGCAGTACTTC. Protein: CASSLTGDYEQYF.

This clone was detected only a few times. The chain combines TRBV4-2 with TRBJ1-4; TRBD1 agrees at 7 bases. This CDR3 comprises 16 residues. CDR1 and CDR2 from the germline V gene are LGHNA and YNFKEQ. Unmatched junction bases numbered 8, after V lost 0 bases and J lost 7 bases. CDR3 nucleotides: TGTGCCAGCAGCCAAGATCGACTAGGACAGGCTGAAAAACTGTTTTTT. It yields the protein CASSQDRLGQAEKLFF.

This sequence joins TRBV18 and TRBJ2-1; perhaps TRBD2 as D (5 bases). Germline V lookup: CDR1 KGHSH, CDR2 LQKENI. Trimming removed 0 bases from V and 4 bases from J, with 16 bases in between. The CDR3 spans 17 residues. CDR3 in amino acids: CASSPPEPAEGYNEQFF. The CDR3 bases are TGTGCCAGCTCACCACCGGAGCCCGCTGAGGGTTACAATGAGCAGTTCTTC.

The chain is built from TRBV14 and TRBJ2-7; D is ambiguous. Trimming stripped 4 bases from V and 0 bases from J, with 13 bases between. The V gene's germline CDR1 is SGHDN and CDR2 FVKESK. The CDR3 consists of 15 residues. The chain's CDR3 is CASSPLTPNSYEQYF. The CDR3 coding sequence is TGTGCCAGCAGCCCACTGACACCCAACTCCTACGAGCAGTACTTC.

For the CDR3, the DNA is TGTGCCATCAGTGAGGGGGGGGTTGGAAATGAGCAGTTCTTC. Its translation is CAISEGGVGNEQFF. J is TRBJ2-1 and V is TRBV10-3, with 7 positions matching TRBD2. Germline V gene lookup returns CDR1 ENHRY and CDR2 SYGVKD. This CDR3 has 14 residues. Trimming took 2 bases from V and 7 from J; bases not matched to a gene: 5.

The chain is built from TRBV19 and TRBJ2-7, with TRBD2 matching 11 bases. The CDR3 totals 15 residues. CDR1 is LNHDA and CDR2 is SQIVND in the germline V gene (reference sequence). V shed 4 bases, J shed 1 base, and the junction held 3 bases outside the gene matches. This chain's CDR3 is CASSTRTSGSYEQYF. CDR3 sequence (DNA): TGTGCCAGTAGTACCAGGACTAGCGGGTCCTACGAGCAGTACTTC.

The chain combines TRBV5-1 with TRBJ2-7, with D perhaps TRBD1 (5 bases). The V gene's germline CDR1 is SGHRS and CDR2 YFSETQ. This CDR3 comprises 13 residues. Trimming removed 4 bases from V and 4 bases from J, with 12 bases in between. CDR3 protein: CASSGGQLYEQYF. The CDR3 region has the DNA TGCGCCAGCAGCGGTGGACAACTTTACGAGCAGTACTTC.

V usage is TRBV18 and J usage is TRBJ2-7; 12 bases map to TRBD2. This CDR3 region has 15 residues. Trimming took 3 bases from V and 2 from J; bases not matched to a gene: 2. Germline V lookup: CDR1 KGHSH, CDR2 LQKENI. The CDR3 spells CASSPTSGGTYEQYF. The CDR3 nucleotides are TGTGCCAGCTCACCTACTAGCGGGGGGACCTACGAGCAGTACTTC.

This chain connects TRBV5-1 to TRBJ2-3, with D unresolved. The ends were cut back, 0 bases at V and 6 bases at J, with 17 bases in the middle. This CDR3 spans 16 amino acids. Germline V gives CDR1 SGHRS, CDR2 YFSETQ. The CDR3, as DNA: TGCGCCAGCAGCTTGGTGGCAGTCATGGTCCCGGATACGCAGTATTTT. Protein product: CASSLVAVMVPDTQYF.

The chain employs TRBV30 and TRBJ2-2; TRBD2 matches 10 bases. Per germline, CDR1 GTSNPN and CDR2 SVGIG (reference sequence). This CDR3 is built from 18 residues. Germline trimming cut 0 bases from V and 4 bases from J; bases unmatched to any gene: 11. The CDR3 DNA sequence: TGTGCCTGGAGTGTCTACCTAGCGGGAGTGCTGGCCACCGGGGAGCTGTTTTTT. Encoded protein: CAWSVYLAGVLATGELFF. The full variable domain, completed using reference TRBV30 and TRBJ2-2, is SQTIHQWPATLVQPVGSPLSLECTVEGTSNPNLYWYRQAAGRGLQLLFYSVGIGQISSEVPQNLSASRPQDRQFILSSKKLLLSDSGFYLCAWSVYLAGVLATGELFFGEGSRLTVL.

The V call is TRBV10-3, the J call TRBJ2-5; 11 bases are shared with TRBD2. Germline CDR1 and CDR2: ENHRY and SYGVKD. The CDR3 has 15 amino acids. The ends lost 5 bases at V and 5 bases at J; junction bases unmatched: 7. The CDR3 nucleotides are TGTGCCATCAGTCTGACTAGCGGGAAAGGGGAGACCCAGTACTTC. Residues: CAISLTSGKGETQYF.